Shown below are 27 T cell receptor beta chains from a single sample sequenced in a study of regulatory T cells in long-lasting Graves disease. The authors built TCR beta libraries using iRepertoire HTBI primers and Arm-PCR of CDR3 regions. TCRdb re-called the multiplex PCR reads through MiXCR, storing one row per CDR3 protein. The sample holds fewer than 400,000 distinct CDR3 sequences, 20% seen once. Time point here: persistent/refractory GD, antithyroid drugs over 5 years with positive TRAb. The TCR library was made from RNA that had been extracted from PBMCs in TRIzol. The sample consisted of peripheral blood mononuclear cells (PBMCs), taken when the disease was refractory, from a patient treated with antithyroid drugs. Receptors were obtained from a female donor with Graves disease.

This clonotype was counted between two and nine times. The chain combines TRBV29-1 with TRBJ1-2; 8 bases agree with TRBD1. The CDR3 totals 16 residues. Germline V gene lookup returns CDR1 SQVTM and CDR2 ANQGSEA. The junction had 14 bases not matched to a gene; V was cut back by 4 bases and J by 4 bases. The CDR3 loop reads CSVGGADRDRLYGYTF. The CDR3 DNA reads as TGCAGCGTTGGAGGGGCGGACAGGGATAGGCTCTATGGCTACACCTTC.

This clonotype has a count of ten or more. The rearrangement joins TRBV28 to TRBJ2-2; maybe TRBD1 (6 bases). The V end was cut by 6 bases, the J end by 5 bases, with 13 bases between. The germline CDR1 and CDR2 sequences are MDHEN and SYDVKM. The CDR3 runs to 14 residues. CDR3 sequence reads: CASRSGVWTGELFF. The CDR3 DNA sequence: TGTGCCAGCAGGTCAGGGGTATGGACCGGGGAGCTGTTTTTT.

The J gene is TRBJ2-7, the V gene TRBV3-1; D may match TRBD1 or TRBD2 (5 bases each). Trimming stripped 4 bases from V and 3 bases from J, with 25 bases between. The CDR3 is 18 amino acids. The V gene's germline CDR1 is LGHDT and CDR2 YNNKEL (reference sequence). CDR3 DNA: TGTGCCAGCAGCCCCGGTACAGGTACCGCAGCCGGGGTCTACGAGCAGTACTTC. This gives the protein CASSPGTGTAAGVYEQYF.

The chain joins TRBV2 to TRBJ2-1; D is possibly TRBD2 (5 bases). Germline CDR1 reads SNHLY; CDR2 reads FYNNEI. The CDR3 spans 15 residues. V lost 4 bases and J 9 bases, leaving 19 bases between the germline ends. CDR3 amino acids: CASSVLPSGNVEQFF. The CDR3 DNA reads TGTGCCAGCAGTGTACTTCCGAGCGGTAACGTTGAGCAGTTCTTC.

In the case of this clonotype: A single base is all that separates this from a far larger clone, so a read error is likely. This chain uses TRBV6-5 with TRBJ2-2; D may be TRBD1 or TRBD2 (5 bases each). The CDR3 extends over 12 amino acids. Germline CDR1 MNHEY, CDR2 SVGAGI. The CDR3 coding sequence is TGTGCCAGCAGTTACTCGATGGGGGAGCTGTCTTTT. Protein sequence: CASSYSMGELSF.

The rearrangement uses TRBV9 and TRBJ2-7, with 7 positions matching TRBD2. The V and J ends lost 6 bases and 3 bases, in that order; junction bases with no gene match: 27. CDR1 is SGDLS and CDR2 is YYNGEE in the germline V gene. The length of the CDR3 is 20 residues. In nucleotides, the CDR3 is TGTGCCAGCACTGGGGTCTGTCCCCCGGGGGGTTTTCCCCCTCTCTACGAGCAGTACTTC. This sequence encodes CASTGVCPPGGFPPLYEQYF.

A few counts support this clonotype. The rearrangement uses TRBV29-1 and TRBJ1-1; D is unresolved. The germline V and J ends were trimmed by 1 base and 9 bases, with 24 bases remaining between them. Germline loops: CDR1 SQVTM, CDR2 ANQGSEA. The CDR3 is made up of 16 amino acids. For the CDR3, the DNA is TGCAGCGTTGAAGGAACGCTCCTCGAACCACTTAACCAAGCTTTCTTT. The encoded protein is CSVEGTLLEPLNQAFF. The full variable domain, with the rest looked up from reference TRBV29-1 and TRBJ1-1, is SAVISQKPSRDICQRGTSLTIQCQVDSQVTMMFWYRQQPGQSLTLIATANQGSEATYESGFVIDKFPISRPNLTFSTLTVSNMSPEDSSIYLCSVEGTLLEPLNQAFFGQGTRLTVV.

The sample holds many counts of this clonotype. V and J are TRBV10-3 and TRBJ2-7; TRBD2 matches 7 bases. Losses at the gene ends were 6 bases for V and 5 bases for J; bases not matched to a gene: 1. Germline-derived CDR1 and CDR2 are ENHRY and SYGVKD. The CDR3 runs to 11 residues. The DNA for the CDR3 is TGTGCCATCAGGGGGGGGAACGAGCAGTACTTC. Translation: CAIRGGNEQYF.

In this sample, this clonotype turned up many times. The gene calls are TRBV19 and TRBJ1-6, with D uncertain. The length of the CDR3 is 15 residues. V was pared by 3 bases and J by 7 bases, with 13 bases between. In germline, CDR1 is LNHDA, CDR2 SQIVND (reference sequence). The CDR3 protein is CASSISRGGNSPLHF. For the CDR3, the DNA is TGTGCCAGTAGTATCTCACGGGGTGGGAATTCACCCCTCCACTTT.

This chain joins TRBV29-1 and TRBJ1-5, with 9 nucleotides matching TRBD1. The length of the CDR3 is 12 residues. Trimming cost V 6 bases and J 9 bases; bases outside gene matches: 6. Looked up from germline, CDR1 is SQVTM and CDR2 is ANQGSEA. The chain's CDR3 is CSVGGQGRPQHF. The DNA for the CDR3 is TGCAGCGTGGGAGGACAGGGGAGGCCCCAGCATTTT. Combining the CDR3 with reference TRBV29-1 and TRBJ1-5 gives the whole variable domain SAVISQKPSRDICQRGTSLTIQCQVDSQVTMMFWYRQQPGQSLTLIATANQGSEATYESGFVIDKFPISRPNLTFSTLTVSNMSPEDSSIYLCSVGGQGRPQHFGDGTRLSIL.

This clonotype was seen many times. The chain recombines TRBV29-1 with TRBJ2-5; no clear D gene. Trimming took 6 bases from V and 4 from J, leaving 12 bases between them. The germline V gene has CDR1 SQVTM and CDR2 ANQGSEA. The CDR3 has 12 residues. The CDR3 region is CSVKTQLETQYF. The DNA of the CDR3 is TGCAGCGTCAAGACCCAACTAGAGACCCAGTACTTC.

A few counts support this clonotype. This rearrangement joins TRBV29-1 to TRBJ2-2; D unclear. Germline CDR1 is SQVTM and CDR2 is ANQGSEA. The length of the CDR3 is 14 residues. Between the trimmed V and J ends, which lost 7 bases and 7 bases, there was a span of 19 bases. The CDR3 region has the DNA TGCAGCGCCAGATTTGTCCTACCGAACGGGGAGCTGTTTTTT. It codes for CSARFVLPNGELFF.

This clonotype was picked up many times. The J gene is TRBJ1-2, the V gene TRBV20-1, with TRBD1 identical over 7 bases. Germline V gene data show CDR1 as DFQATT and CDR2 as SNEGSKA (reference sequence). V trimming: 6 bases; J trimming: 5 bases; junction bases outside the gene matches: 3. The CDR3 totals 11 residues. CDR3 in DNA: TGCAGTGCCAGGGGACAGTATGGCTACACCTTC. As protein: CSARGQYGYTF.

The chain employs TRBV12-3 or TRBV12-4 and TRBJ2-2, with D unresolved. Trimming shortened V by 5 bases and J by 7 bases, and 23 bases separated the two germline ends. The CDR3 runs to 17 residues. The CDR3, as DNA: TGTGCCAGCAGTCAAACCCCCAGTGGCCTCACGGGCGGGGAGCTGTTTTTT. This translates into CASSQTPSGLTGGELFF.

This clonotype turned up a few times. This chain links TRBV7-2 with TRBJ1-3, with D perhaps matching TRBD1 (6 bases). V lost 2 bases, J lost 4 bases, and 12 bases lay in between. The CDR3 spans 15 residues. Germline V gene data show CDR1 as SGHTA and CDR2 as FQGNSA. The CDR3: CASSLKGVGGNTIYF. In DNA form, the CDR3 reads TGTGCCAGCAGCTTAAAGGGGGTGGGGGGAAACACCATATATTTT.

As concerns this clonotype: A far larger clone is off by one base, so a read error is likely. V gene TRBV7-8 combines with J gene TRBJ2-7; the D is unclear. This CDR3 spans 15 amino acids. The V gene's germline CDR1 is SGHVS and CDR2 FQNEAQ. The CDR3: CASSLQPSLSYERYF. In DNA, the CDR3 is TGTGCCAGCAGCTTACAACCTAGTCTATCCTACGAGCGGTACTTC.

This clonotype has at least ten counts. The V and J genes are TRBV7-3 and TRBJ1-4; D gene unclear. The V gene lost 3 bases and the J gene lost 0 bases, with 11 bases spanning the gap. Germline CDR1 SGHTA, CDR2 FQGTGA. This CDR3 comprises 16 residues. The CDR3 region is CASSLDWGSTNEKLFF. CDR3 bases: TGTGCCAGCAGCTTGGATTGGGGTTCAACTAATGAAAAACTGTTTTTT. The full variable domain, with the rest looked up from reference TRBV7-3 and TRBJ1-4, is GAGVSQTPSNKVTEKGKYVELRCDPISGHTALYWYRQSLGQGPEFLIYFQGTGAADDSGLPNDRFFAVRPEGSVSTLKIQRTERGDSAVYLCASSLDWGSTNEKLFFGSGTQLSVL.

This clonotype was seen repeatedly, ten times or more. The chain combines TRBV7-2 with TRBJ2-7; 13 bases are a match to TRBD2. Germline V lookup: CDR1 SGHTA, CDR2 FQGNSA. The CDR3 has 15 residues. Trimming removed 4 bases from V and 4 bases from J; junction bases left unmatched: 4. As DNA, the CDR3 is TGTGCCAGCAGCTCTTCGGGACTAGCGGGGTACGAGCAGTACTTC. It specifies CASSSSGLAGYEQYF.

This clonotype has at least ten counts. This chain uses TRBV2 with TRBJ2-7; D may be TRBD1 (5 bases). Trimming cost V 1 base and J 6 bases, with 10 bases left between them. The CDR3 has 13 amino acids. CDR1 is SNHLY, CDR2 FYNNEI, per germline. In DNA form, the CDR3 reads TGTGCCAGCAGTGAAGGCCAGGGCCTCGAGCAGTACTTC. Translating it yields CASSEGQGLEQYF. Looking up the rest from reference TRBV2 and TRBJ2-7 gives the full variable domain: EPEVTQTPSHQVTQMGQEVILRCVPISNHLYFYWYRQILGQKVEFLVSFYNNEISEKSEIFDDQFSVERPDGSNFTLKIRSTKLEDSAMYFCASSEGQGLEQYFGPGTRLTVT.

This clonotype was observed a handful of times. The V gene is TRBV11-2, the J gene TRBJ2-1; 7 positions agree with TRBD1. This CDR3 spans 17 amino acids. Germline V gives CDR1 SGHAT, CDR2 FQNNGV. Trimming took 5 bases from V and 7 from J; bases not matched to a gene: 17. The DNA of the CDR3 is TGTGCCAGCAGCAGCAAGCGGTGGCCAGGGGGTAGTAATGAGCAGTTCTTC. Amino acid sequence: CASSSKRWPGGSNEQFF.

This clonotype was seen at least ten times. The chain links TRBV7-8 to TRBJ1-6; D is unresolved. Trimming cost V 2 bases and J 7 bases, with 12 bases left between them. This CDR3 is 15 amino acids long. Germline V gene sequence: CDR1 SGHVS, CDR2 FQNEAQ. The CDR3: CASSLQSSGNSPLHF. CDR3 coding DNA: TGTGCCAGCAGCTTACAGTCTTCGGGGAATTCACCCCTCCACTTT.

Turning to this clonotype: A much larger clone is a single base away; this may be a read error. The chain carries TRBV7-2 and TRBJ2-1, with D unclear. V gave up 7 bases and J gave up 0 bases, with 10 bases separating them. Germline CDR1 SGHTA, CDR2 FQGNSA. CDR3 length: 14 residues. The CDR3 nucleotides are TGTGCCAGCACTAACCCCTGCTCCTACAATGAGCAGTTCTTC. Translation: CASTNPCSYNEQFF.

The chain links TRBV4-1 to TRBJ1-1; 8 bases line up with TRBD1. Germline CDR1 MGHRA, CDR2 YSYEKL. CDR3 size: 17 residues. Trimming at V came to 1 base and at J to 1 base, leaving 8 bases not matched to a gene. The CDR3 region is CASSQGAGGAWNTEAFF. CDR3 nucleotides: TGCGCCAGCAGCCAAGGGGCAGGGGGCGCTTGGAACACTGAAGCTTTCTTT.

This clonotype was seen many times. The chain is built from TRBV11-2 and TRBJ1-4, with D maybe TRBD1 (6 bases). The V and J ends lost 4 bases and 8 bases respectively, with 14 bases between them. CDR3 length equals 14 residues. Germline assignment: CDR1 SGHAT and CDR2 FQNNGV. The CDR3 DNA is TGTGCCAGCAGCTCCCGGACAGATGGGGAAAAACTGTTTTTT. Translating gives CASSSRTDGEKLFF.

The chain joins TRBV5-1 to TRBJ2-7; perhaps TRBD2 as D (5 bases). The ends were cut back, 0 bases at V and 1 base at J, with 20 bases in the middle. CDR1 and CDR2 from the germline V gene are SGHRS and YFSETQ. The CDR3 has 18 amino acids. CDR3 loop: CASSLGLRPWTGSYEQYF. CDR3 in DNA: TGCGCCAGCAGCTTGGGGCTTAGGCCTTGGACGGGATCCTACGAGCAGTACTTC.

The chain links TRBV6-2 or TRBV6-3 to TRBJ2-1; 11 nucleotides align to TRBD1. The V gene end was trimmed by 6 bases and the J gene end by 15 bases; junction bases not matched to a gene: 19. CDR1 is MNHEY and CDR2 is SVGEGT in the germline V gene. The CDR3 totals 16 residues. In DNA, the CDR3 is TGTGCCAGCAGCGAAAACCCCGGGACAGGGGGATCCAGGCGGTTCTTC. As protein: CASSENPGTGGSRRFF.

V and J are TRBV18 and TRBJ1-1; no definite D call. Germline V lookup: CDR1 KGHSH, CDR2 LQKENI. Trimming took off 5 bases at V and 1 base at J, with 8 bases between the two ends. This CDR3 contains 13 residues. As DNA, the CDR3 is TGTGCCAGCTCATTCACGGCGAACACTGAAGCTTTCTTT. It translates to CASSFTANTEAFF.